Listed below are T cell receptor beta chains from one sample, sequenced in a study of cytomegalovirus exposure and HLA in healthy donors. Produced via immunoSEQ multiplex PCR; TCRdb's table is partial and in-frame only. The sample lists just over 150,000 clones, 60% to 80% occurring once. Sequenced sample: PBMCs. Every receptor here comes from a woman in her 30s in good health and CMV-seronegative. Each CDR3 is given with its conserved first and last residue. Each record gives: D gene, V gene, clone size, J gene, CDR3 protein, CDR3 DNA. The D gene is left open where the match is weak. Rows give clone size only sometimes, using once, few, many, or a class for an expanded clone.

TRBD1	TRBV4-1	NA	TRBJ1-6	CASSQEPPQGLGNSPLHF	TGCGCCAGCAGCCAAGAACCCCCACAGGGGTTAGGGAATTCACCCCTCCACTTT
NA	TRBV4-2	NA	TRBJ1-6	CASSQDGTGQDSPLHF	TGTGCCAGCAGCCAAGATGGTACAGGGCAGGACTCACCCCTCCACTTT
TRBD1	TRBV2	NA	TRBJ1-1	CASSEFFTGDTEAFF	TGTGCCAGCAGTGAATTTTTCACAGGGGACACTGAAGCTTTCTTT
NA	TRBV6-5	NA	TRBJ2-3	CASNVWATDTQYF	TGTGCCAGCAATGTATGGGCTACAGATACGCAGTATTTT
TRBD1	TRBV12-5	NA	TRBJ2-2	CASLARDRGVYGELFF	TGTGCTAGTTTGGCACGGGACAGGGGTGTTTACGGGGAGCTGTTTTTT
TRBD1	TRBV5-4	few	TRBJ1-2	CASSFGTGVNTF	TGTGCCAGCAGCTTTGGGACAGGGGTTAACACCTTC
TRBD2	TRBV11-2	NA	TRBJ2-7	CASSFSGGPYEQYF	TGTGCCAGCAGCTTTAGCGGGGGACCCTACGAGCAGTACTTC
NA	TRBV7-3	NA	TRBJ2-7	CASSLSGDSYEQYF	TGTGCCAGCAGCTTATCAGGGGACTCCTACGAGCAGTACTTC
TRBD1	TRBV19	NA	TRBJ1-5	CASRLGTASNQPQHF	TGTGCCAGTAGGCTTGGGACAGCTAGCAATCAGCCCCAGCATTTT
TRBD1	TRBV6-5	once	TRBJ1-2	CASSRDRADYGYTF	TGTGCCAGCAGTCGAGACAGGGCCGACTATGGCTACACCTTC
NA	TRBV6-1	NA	TRBJ2-3	CASRRGTDTQYF	TGTGCCAGCAGAAGGGGTACAGATACGCAGTATTTT
TRBD1	TRBV16	NA	TRBJ2-7	CASSPHGQGTKQYF	TGTGCCAGCAGCCCCCACGGACAGGGGACAAAGCAGTACTTC
NA	TRBV1	NA	TRBJ1-1	CTSSQIRDRGGTEAFF	TGCACCAGCAGCCAGATTCGTGACAGGGGGGGCACTGAAGCTTTCTTT